These 10 T cell receptor beta chains were sequenced from one sample in a study of T cell responses to AZD1222 COVID-19 vaccine. The assay was immunoSEQ multiplex PCR, and TCRdb's table has in-frame clones only and misses some. The table has 20,000 to 25,000 clones, about 80% seen once. The sequencing here drew on peripheral blood, taken on day 0 of AZD1222 vaccination. Receptor source: an adult in good health.

The chain carries TRBV7-9 and TRBJ1-1, with 9 bases aligning to TRBD1. The V and J ends lost 8 bases and 0 bases, in that order; junction bases with no gene match: 13. This CDR3 region has 17 residues. CDR1 SEHNR and CDR2 FQNEAQ come from the germline V gene (reference sequence). For the CDR3, the DNA is TGTGCCAGCCGCGGGACAGGGAGGTTCCACATGAACACTGAAGCTTTCTTT. Protein: CASRGTGRFHMNTEAFF.

The chain employs TRBV5-4 and TRBJ1-2; the D is unclear. The CDR3 runs to 13 residues. V dropped 0 bases and J dropped 5 bases, with 8 bases sitting between them. CDR1 SGHNT and CDR2 YYREEE come from the germline V gene (reference sequence). The CDR3 protein is CASSLGTDYGYTF. In nucleotides, the CDR3 is TGTGCCAGCAGCTTGGGGACTGATTATGGCTACACCTTC.

The rearrangement links TRBV19 to TRBJ1-1; TRBD1 matches 8 bases. Germline CDR1 and CDR2: LNHDA and SQIVND (reference sequence). This CDR3 has 14 residues. With 6 bases clipped from V and 4 bases from J, the junction kept 7 bases outside the gene matches. For the CDR3, the DNA is TGTGCCAGTAGCCGACAGGGGTGGTCCACTGAAGCTTTCTTT. This translates into CASSRQGWSTEAFF.

This sequence joins TRBV24-1 and TRBJ2-1; 8 bases line up with TRBD2. The CDR3 totals 15 residues. V was pared by 9 bases and J by 5 bases, with 11 bases of the junction left unmatched. From germline, CDR1 is KGHDR and CDR2 SFDVKD. CDR3 DNA: TGTGCCACCGGAGAACAGCGGGAGAGGGACAATGAGCAGTTCTTC. Protein sequence: CATGEQRERDNEQFF.

This chain uses TRBV19 with TRBJ2-7, with TRBD1 identical over 8 bases. After removal of 3 bases from V and 0 bases from J, the junction contained 1 base not matched to a gene. Germline V gives CDR1 LNHDA, CDR2 SQIVND (reference sequence). The CDR3 covers 14 residues. CDR3: CASSIGTGSYEQYF. The CDR3 nucleotides read TGTGCCAGTAGTATCGGGACAGGCTCCTACGAGCAGTACTTC.

The chain is built from TRBV18 and TRBJ1-3; TRBD1 is a possible D gene (6 bases). The CDR3 loop spans 19 amino acids. V was shortened by 1 base and J by 0 bases, with 19 bases between the two germline ends. CDR1 and CDR2 from the germline V gene are KGHSH and LQKENI. CDR3 sequence reads: CASSPQPNSGDISGNTIYF. The DNA of the CDR3 is TGTGCCAGCTCACCACAACCTAACTCAGGGGACATCTCTGGAAACACCATATATTTT.

This rearrangement joins TRBV4-3 to TRBJ2-1; 11 nucleotides agree with TRBD2. This CDR3 is 16 amino acids long. Germline CDR1 and CDR2: LGHNA and YSLEER. V was clipped by 2 bases and J by 4 bases; unmatched bases: 4. CDR3 amino acids: CASSQRGLADYNEQFF. The CDR3 DNA is TGCGCCAGCAGCCAAAGGGGACTAGCGGATTACAATGAGCAGTTCTTC.

V is TRBV3-1 (or the pseudogene TRBV3-2) and J is TRBJ1-5, with D perhaps matching TRBD1 (6 bases). In germline, CDR1 is LGHDT, CDR2 YNNKEL (reference sequence). V was cut by 5 bases and J by 7 bases, with 12 bases left in between. CDR3 size: 13 residues. The CDR3 DNA follows: TGTGCCAGCAGCAGGAGGGGGGAACAGCCCCAGCATTTT. As protein: CASSRRGEQPQHF.

The chain uses TRBV6-5 and TRBJ2-3; 11 nucleotides line up with TRBD2. Trimming cost V 9 bases and J 4 bases; bases outside gene matches: 6. The germline V gene has CDR1 MNHEY and CDR2 SVGAGI. This CDR3 comprises 14 residues. The CDR3 loop is CASFTSGSPDTQYF. As DNA, the CDR3 is TGTGCCAGTTTCACTAGCGGGAGCCCAGATACGCAGTATTTT.

The V call is TRBV6-6, the J call TRBJ2-1, with D possibly being TRBD2 (6 bases). Per the germline V gene, CDR1 is MNHNY and CDR2 is SVGAGI (reference sequence). Trimming removed 2 bases at V and 7 bases at J, with 9 bases between. The CDR3 runs to 13 residues. CDR3 amino acids: CASSYRRGNEQFF. The CDR3 DNA reads as TGTGCCAGCAGTTACCGTCGGGGGAATGAGCAGTTCTTC.